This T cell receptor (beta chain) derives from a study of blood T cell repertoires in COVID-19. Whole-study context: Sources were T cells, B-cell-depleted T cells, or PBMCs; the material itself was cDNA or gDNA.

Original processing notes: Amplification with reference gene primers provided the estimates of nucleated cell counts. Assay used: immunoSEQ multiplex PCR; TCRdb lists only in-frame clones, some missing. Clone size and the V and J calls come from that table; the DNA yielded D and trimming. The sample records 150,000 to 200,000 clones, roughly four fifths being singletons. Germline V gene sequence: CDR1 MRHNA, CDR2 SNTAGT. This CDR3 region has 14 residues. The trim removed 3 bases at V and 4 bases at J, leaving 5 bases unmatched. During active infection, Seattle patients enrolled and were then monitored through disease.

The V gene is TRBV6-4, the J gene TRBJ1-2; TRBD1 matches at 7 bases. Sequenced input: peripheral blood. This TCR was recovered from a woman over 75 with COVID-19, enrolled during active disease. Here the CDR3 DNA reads TGTGCCAGCAGTGAAGGCAGGGGGTCCTATGGCTACACCTTC. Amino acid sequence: CASSEGRGSYGYTF.